These T cell receptor beta chains were read from a single sample in a study of Ad26.COV2.S vaccination and SARS-CoV-2 variants. Sequencing was performed with immunoSEQ multiplex PCR; in TCRdb, only in-frame clones are kept and a portion is missing. Altogether approximately 400,000 clones are present, roughly 85% being singletons, with the ten largest covering about 7.4%. The material was peripheral blood, obtained in a trial of Ad26.COV2.S vaccine versus placebo. All receptors come from a person between 18 and 60 years old who received the Ad26.COV2.S COVID-19 vaccine or a placebo. Each CDR3 is given with its conserved first and last residue. The D gene is left open where the match is weak.

D gene	J gene	V gene	CDR3 DNA	CDR3 protein
-	TRBJ1-1	TRBV3-1/TRBV3-2	TGTGCCAGCAGCCGTAAAATGAACACTGAAGCTTTCTTT	CASSRKMNTEAFF
-	TRBJ2-5	TRBV4-1	TGCGCCAGCAGCCAGTCTGACGGCCGACCTCCAGGAGAGACCCAGTACTTC	CASSQSDGRPPGETQYF
-	TRBJ2-5	TRBV14	TGTGCCAGCAGCCTACGTAGTGTTTTGGGTGGAGAGACCCAGTACTTC	CASSLRSVLGGETQYF
-	TRBJ1-1	TRBV4-1	TGCGCCAGCAGCCAAGTTGGCAGGAACACTGAAGCTTTCTTT	CASSQVGRNTEAFF
-	TRBJ1-5	TRBV7-9	TGTGCCAGCAGCCTACACGCGGCCGGGGGCAATCAGCCCCAGCATTTT	CASSLHAAGGNQPQHF
-	TRBJ2-1	TRBV10-3	TGTGCCATCAGTTCTAGCACCCAGTCGTTCTTC	CAISSSTQSFF
TRBD2	TRBJ2-1	TRBV7-9	TGTGCCAGCAGCTTAGGTAGCGGGCCTTACAATGAGCAGTTCTTC	CASSLGSGPYNEQFF
TRBD1	TRBJ1-2	TRBV29-1	TGCAGCGTCCAGCTGGGACAGACCCATGGCTACACCTTC	CSVQLGQTHGYTF
TRBD2	TRBJ2-3	TRBV2	TGTGCCAGCAGGAACCGACTAGCGGGAGACACAGATACGCAGTATTTT	CASRNRLAGDTDTQYF
-	TRBJ1-4	TRBV6-5	TGTGCCAGCAAAGAGATAACTAATGAAAAACTGTTTTTT	CASKEITNEKLFF
-	TRBJ1-2	TRBV7-9	TGTGCCAGCAGCTACTACAGGGAAAACTATGGCTACACCTTC	CASSYYRENYGYTF
-	TRBJ2-7	TRBV21-1	TGTGCCAGCAGCAAAGCGGGGTGGGCTAGCGGGTACGAGCAGTACTTC	CASSKAGWASGYEQYF
-	TRBJ2-6	TRBV19	TGTGCCAGTAGTTCGGGACCCGGTATCAGAGGGGCCAACGTCCTGACTTTC	CASSSGPGIRGANVLTF
TRBD1	TRBJ2-6	TRBV9	TGTGCCAGCAGCCCACAGGACAGGGTATCGTTTGGGGCCAACGTCCTGACTTTC	CASSPQDRVSFGANVLTF
-	TRBJ1-6	TRBV11-2	TGTGCCAGCAGCCCGGCCTCCTATAATTCACCCCTCCACTTT	CASSPASYNSPLHF
-	TRBJ2-7	TRBV15	TGTGCCACCAGCAGAGCAAGGACTCCCCTTGAGAACGAGCAGTACTTC	CATSRARTPLENEQYF
TRBD2	TRBJ2-1	TRBV3-1/TRBV3-2	TGTGCCAGCAGGGATAGCGGGGGGGCGGTTGAGCAGTTCTTC	CASRDSGGAVEQFF
TRBD2	TRBJ2-1	TRBV2	TGTGCCAGCAGTGAAGCGCTACTAGCGGCGATCAATGAGCAGTTCTTC	CASSEALLAAINEQFF